A single sample gave rise to the 10 T cell receptor beta chains below, sequenced in a study of neurological immune-mediated disorders. TCRdb re-analysed the 5' RACE reads in MiXCR, keeping a single row per CDR3 protein. This repertoire shows over 55,000 distinct CDR3 sequences, 2% to 3% found once; its top ten account for 3%. Specimen: PBMCs. These receptors originate from a man aged 45-60 years with multiple sclerosis.

This clonotype was seen many times. The chain is built from TRBV20-1 and TRBJ2-4; D may be TRBD2 (5 bases). The length of the CDR3 is 13 residues. V was shortened by 6 bases and J by 1 base, with 10 bases between the two germline ends. Germline V gene lookup returns CDR1 DFQATT and CDR2 SNEGSKA (reference sequence). CDR3 protein: CSAESGAKNIQYF. CDR3 DNA: TGCAGTGCAGAAAGCGGCGCCAAAAACATTCAGTACTTC.

This clonotype came up many times. The chain has TRBV7-2 and TRBJ2-7; 7 bases line up with TRBD2. The length of the CDR3 is 14 residues. Trimming cost V 2 bases and J 4 bases; bases outside gene matches: 5. Germline V gene lookup returns CDR1 SGHTA and CDR2 FQGNSA. CDR3 DNA: TGTGCCAGCAGCTTAAGGCGGGGGATGTACGAGCAGTACTTC. This gives the protein CASSLRRGMYEQYF.

This clonotype has ten or more counts. Written as DNA, the CDR3 is TGTGCCAGCAGTTACAACGCGGGTCTAGCGGGGGGAGAGACCCAGTACTTC. This codes for CASSYNAGLAGGETQYF. The J gene is TRBJ2-5, the V gene TRBV6-6; 11 bases are shared with TRBD2. This CDR3 has 17 residues. In germline, CDR1 is MNHNY, CDR2 SVGAGI (reference sequence). Germline trimming cut 2 bases from V and 4 bases from J; bases unmatched to any gene: 9.

This clonotype came up many times. The rearrangement uses TRBV7-2 and TRBJ1-5, with D tentatively TRBD1 (5 bases). Germline V CDR1 and CDR2: SGHTA, FQGNSA. V lost 2 bases and J lost 6, with 17 bases in between. The CDR3 covers 16 residues. CDR3 protein: CASSLRIGGVGQPQHF. The DNA for the CDR3 is TGTGCCAGCAGCTTAAGGATAGGAGGGGTAGGTCAGCCCCAGCATTTT. Using reference TRBV7-2 and TRBJ1-5 for the parts outside the CDR3, the full variable domain is GAGVSQSPSNKVTEKGKDVELRCDPISGHTALYWYRQSLGQGLEFLIYFQGNSAPDKSGLPSDRFSAERTGGSVSTLTIQRTQQEDSAVYLCASSLRIGGVGQPQHFGDGTRLSIL.

In its sample, this clonotype was seen many times. The rearrangement uses TRBV3-1 and TRBJ1-5; no clear D gene. Trimming pared 2 bases from V and 4 bases from J, leaving 9 bases between. Germline V gives CDR1 LGHDT, CDR2 YNNKEL (reference sequence). This CDR3 is 14 amino acids long. In DNA form, the CDR3 reads TGTGCCAGCAGCCAAAACAGTGGTAATCAGCCCCAGCATTTT. Translating gives CASSQNSGNQPQHF.

This clonotype was recorded at least ten times. J is TRBJ1-5 and V is TRBV7-8; 7 nucleotides match TRBD1. After removal of 3 bases from V and 7 bases from J, the junction contained 3 bases not matched to a gene. The length of the CDR3 is 13 residues. CDR1 and CDR2 (germline): SGHVS, FQNEAQ. In nucleotides, the CDR3 is TGTGCCAGCAGCTTCACAGGGGTGCAGCCCCAGCATTTT. It codes for CASSFTGVQPQHF.

This clonotype was seen at least ten times. The CDR3 is CASSSPGVGGYEQYF. DNA for the CDR3: TGTGCCAGCAGCTCCCCTGGTGTAGGGGGTTACGAGCAGTACTTC. This chain uses TRBV5-6 with TRBJ2-7, with D maybe TRBD1 (6 bases). CDR1 and CDR2 from the germline V gene are SGHDT and YYEEEE. Trimming took 3 bases from V and 4 from J, leaving 17 bases between them. The length of the CDR3 is 15 residues.

At least ten counts were recorded for this clonotype. The rearrangement links TRBV7-2 to TRBJ1-1; no clear D gene. The CDR3 sequence is 14 residues long. Trimming removed 3 bases at V and 2 bases at J, with 10 bases between. Germline V gene sequence: CDR1 SGHTA, CDR2 FQGNSA. CDR3 sequence reads: CASSLETANTEAFF. DNA for the CDR3: TGTGCCAGCAGCTTGGAAACAGCCAACACTGAAGCTTTCTTT.

Turning to this clonotype: This sequence may be a read error, since a much larger clone differs from it by one base. The V gene is TRBV12-3 or TRBV12-4, the J gene TRBJ2-5, with D perhaps TRBD1 or TRBD2 (7 bases each). CDR3 size: 14 residues. CDR3 in amino acids: CASRPGGGKENQYF. The CDR3 bases are TGTGCCAGCAGACCAGGGGGGGGAAAAGAGAACCAGTACTTC.

The V call is TRBV10-3, the J call TRBJ2-7; D not resolved. The CDR3 totals 13 residues. CDR1 ENHRY and CDR2 SYGVKD come from the germline V gene. V lost 8 bases and J lost 3, with 14 bases in between. The CDR3 nucleotides read TGTGCCATCGCCGGAGAATCCGACTACGAGCAGTACTTC. The encoded protein is CAIAGESDYEQYF.